A single sample is the source of the 15 T cell receptor beta chains below, sequenced in a study of blood T cell repertoires in COVID-19. This table comes from immunoSEQ multiplex PCR, and its TCRdb copy is limited to in-frame clones, with some not included. The sample includes approximately 80,000 clones, roughly nine tenths of them seen just once. The sample consisted of peripheral blood. The receptor source for this set is a human donor in a cohort sampled during active COVID-19.

The chain uses TRBV29-1 and TRBJ2-5, with 12 bases that match TRBD1. CDR3 size: 14 residues. Unmatched junction bases numbered 7, after V lost 6 bases and J lost 5 bases. The germline V gene encodes CDR1 SQVTM and CDR2 ANQGSEA. This CDR3 reads CSVTGTGGRETQYF. CDR3 DNA sequence: TGCAGCGTAACCGGGACAGGGGGCAGGGAGACCCAGTACTTC.

The V call is TRBV30, the J call TRBJ1-5, with 7 bases that match TRBD1. The germline V gene has CDR1 GTSNPN and CDR2 SVGIG (reference sequence). J lost 7 bases, V lost 3 bases, and 6 bases had no gene match. CDR3 length equals 13 residues. CDR3 DNA: TGTGCCTGGAGCTTGGGACAGACACAGCCCCAGCATTTT. Its protein is CAWSLGQTQPQHF.

The chain links TRBV2 to TRBJ1-2; 7 nucleotides agree with TRBD1. Germline CDR1 and CDR2: SNHLY and FYNNEI. The length of the CDR3 is 14 residues. J lost 4 bases, V lost 7 bases, and 9 bases had no gene match. The CDR3: CASTEGAAVYGYTF. The CDR3 DNA reads TGTGCCAGCACGGAGGGGGCAGCAGTCTATGGCTACACCTTC. Full variable domain (outside the CDR3, taken from reference TRBV2 and TRBJ1-2): EPEVTQTPSHQVTQMGQEVILRCVPISNHLYFYWYRQILGQKVEFLVSFYNNEISEKSEIFDDQFSVERPDGSNFTLKIRSTKLEDSAMYFCASTEGAAVYGYTFGSGTRLTVV.

The J gene is TRBJ2-7, the V gene TRBV4-1; 7 positions agree with TRBD1. The length of the CDR3 is 15 residues. V shed 2 bases and J 0 bases; nucleotides not matched to a gene: 4. Germline V CDR1 and CDR2: MGHRA, YSYEKL. DNA for the CDR3: TGCGCCAGCAGCCAAACCCGGACAGGCTCCTACGAGCAGTACTTC. This translates into CASSQTRTGSYEQYF.

The chain couples TRBV2 to TRBJ1-2; D is uncertain. Germline CDR1 and CDR2: SNHLY and FYNNEI. This CDR3 spans 11 amino acids. Trimming took off 4 bases at V and 7 bases at J, with 7 bases between the two ends. The DNA for the CDR3 is TGTGCCAGCAGTGTCACCGGTGGCTACACCTTC. Translation gives CASSVTGGYTF.

The chain carries TRBV19 and TRBJ2-1, with D possibly being TRBD2 (6 bases). This CDR3 spans 16 amino acids. Trimming removed 7 bases from V and 8 bases from J, with 24 bases in between. The germline gives CDR1 LNHDA, CDR2 SQIVND (reference sequence). The CDR3 sequence: CASNDPHGGSGDEQFF. CDR3 in DNA: TGTGCCAGTAACGACCCCCATGGGGGGAGCGGCGATGAGCAGTTCTTC.

The chain has TRBV7-2 and TRBJ1-4, with D unresolved. Germline V CDR1 and CDR2: SGHTA, FQGNSA. Deletions cut 1 base from V and 0 bases from J, with 3 bases between. CDR3 length equals 14 residues. In DNA form, the CDR3 reads TGTGCCAGCAGCTTAGGCGCAACTAATGAAAAACTGTTTTTT. Amino acid sequence: CASSLGATNEKLFF.

This rearrangement joins TRBV4-1 to TRBJ2-1, with 7 bases fitting TRBD2. Germline V gene sequence: CDR1 MGHRA, CDR2 YSYEKL. This CDR3 region has 13 residues. After removal of 5 bases from V and 10 bases from J, the junction contained 8 bases not matched to a gene. This chain's CDR3 is CASSGLPREEQFF. DNA of the CDR3: TGCGCCAGCAGCGGACTACCGCGGGAGGAGCAGTTCTTC.

The genes are TRBV10-3 and TRBJ1-5, with TRBD1 matching over 9 bases. This CDR3 comprises 17 residues. Trimming took 2 bases from V and 2 from J; bases not matched to a gene: 7. Per the germline V gene, CDR1 is ENHRY and CDR2 is SYGVKD. The CDR3 here is CAISEMGRQGGNQPQHF. The CDR3 DNA is TGTGCCATCAGTGAGATGGGCAGACAGGGGGGCAATCAGCCCCAGCATTTT.

The genes are TRBV15 and TRBJ1-1; tentatively, D is TRBD1 (6 bases). V lost 5 bases and J 5 bases, leaving 15 bases between the germline ends. There are 14 residues in the CDR3. The germline V gene encodes CDR1 LNHNV and CDR2 YYDKDF (reference sequence). The DNA for the CDR3 is TGTGCCACCAGCCGTACAGGGTCAGGAACTGAAGCTTTCTTT. Translation gives CATSRTGSGTEAFF.

The J gene is TRBJ2-7, the V gene TRBV7-2, with TRBD2 matching over 8 bases. V trimming: 5 bases; J trimming: 5 bases; junction bases outside the gene matches: 8. Germline V gene sequence: CDR1 SGHTA, CDR2 FQGNSA. The CDR3 loop spans 14 amino acids. The CDR3 reads CASSGSGSLHEQYF. The CDR3 DNA is TGTGCCAGCAGCGGAAGCGGGAGCCTCCACGAGCAGTACTTC. The whole variable domain, filled in from reference TRBV7-2 and TRBJ2-7, reads GAGVSQSPSNKVTEKGKDVELRCDPISGHTALYWYRQSLGQGLEFLIYFQGNSAPDKSGLPSDRFSAERTGGSVSTLTIQRTQQEDSAVYLCASSGSGSLHEQYFGPGTRLTVT.

This chain uses TRBV28 with TRBJ2-7; the D gene is possibly TRBD1 (5 bases). The V gene's germline CDR1 is MDHEN and CDR2 SYDVKM. This CDR3 has 13 residues. Trimming stripped 7 bases from V and 3 bases from J, with 13 bases between. CDR3 protein: CASTTNTGYEQYF. Written as DNA, the CDR3 is TGTGCCAGCACCACAAACACAGGCTACGAGCAGTACTTC. Supplemented by reference TRBV28 and TRBJ2-7, the full variable domain reads DVKVTQSSRYLVKRTGEKVFLECVQDMDHENMFWYRQDPGLGLRLIYFSYDVKMKEKGDIPEGYSVSREKKERFSLILESASTNQTSMYLCASTTNTGYEQYFGPGTRLTVT.

The chain employs TRBV14 and TRBJ2-7; a possible D gene is TRBD1 (7 bases). Between the trimmed V and J ends, which lost 4 bases and 2 bases, there was a span of 21 bases. The CDR3 has 17 residues. Per germline, CDR1 SGHDN and CDR2 FVKESK. CDR3 DNA: TGTGCCAGCAGCCCAAGGGGGGCCGGGGACAGAGCCTACGAGCAGTACTTC. Its protein is CASSPRGAGDRAYEQYF. Combining the CDR3 with reference TRBV14 and TRBJ2-7 gives the whole variable domain EAGVTQFPSHSVIEKGQTVTLRCDPISGHDNLYWYRRVMGKEIKFLLHFVKESKQDESGMPNNRFLAERTGGTYSTLKVQPAELEDSGVYFCASSPRGAGDRAYEQYFGPGTRLTVT.

This chain links TRBV6-2 or TRBV6-3 with TRBJ2-1; 13 bases line up with TRBD2. With V trimmed by 2 bases and J by 7 bases, 11 bases remained unmatched. The CDR3 runs 18 residues. Germline CDR1 and CDR2: MNHEY and SVGEGT. For the CDR3, the DNA is TGTGCCAGCAGTTACCCGACTAGCGGGAGGTTCACCAGGAATGAGCAGTTCTTC. It translates to CASSYPTSGRFTRNEQFF.

This chain joins TRBV5-1 and TRBJ2-7, with 8 bases fitting TRBD1. Trimming took 4 bases from V and 4 from J; bases not matched to a gene: 7. The germline CDR1 and CDR2 sequences are SGHRS and YFSETQ. The CDR3 loop spans 14 amino acids. The DNA of the CDR3 is TGCGCCAGCAGCACGGGACAGGAGTTTTACGAGCAGTACTTC. It encodes CASSTGQEFYEQYF.